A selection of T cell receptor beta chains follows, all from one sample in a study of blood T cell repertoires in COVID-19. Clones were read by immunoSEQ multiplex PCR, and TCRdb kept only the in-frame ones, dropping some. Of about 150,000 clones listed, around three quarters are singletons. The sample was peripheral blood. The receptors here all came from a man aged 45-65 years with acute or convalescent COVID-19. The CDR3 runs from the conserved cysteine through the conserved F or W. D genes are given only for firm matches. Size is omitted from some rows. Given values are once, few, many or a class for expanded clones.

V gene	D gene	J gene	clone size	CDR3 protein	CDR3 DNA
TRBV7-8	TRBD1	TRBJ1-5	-	CASSLGTGVLQPQHF	TGTGCCAGCAGCTTAGGGACAGGGGTCCTTCAGCCCCAGCATTTT
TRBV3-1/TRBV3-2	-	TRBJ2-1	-	CASSHRGNEQFF	TGTGCCAGCAGCCACAGGGGCAATGAGCAGTTCTTC
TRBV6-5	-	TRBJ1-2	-	CASAAGGDYGYTF	TGTGCCAGCGCAGCGGGGGGGGACTATGGCTACACCTTC
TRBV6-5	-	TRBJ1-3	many	CASSYAGFGNTIYF	TGTGCCAGCAGTTACGCAGGGTTTGGAAACACCATATATTTT
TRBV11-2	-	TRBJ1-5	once	CASSLVGGDQPQHF	TGTGCCAGCAGCTTAGTTGGGGGCGATCAGCCCCAGCATTTT
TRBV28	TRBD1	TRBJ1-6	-	CASGLGQASPLHF	TGTGCCAGCGGTCTTGGACAGGCTTCACCCCTCCACTTT
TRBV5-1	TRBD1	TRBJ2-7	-	CASSWGTGEIVQYF	TGCGCCAGCAGCTGGGGGACAGGGGAAATTGTCCAGTACTTC
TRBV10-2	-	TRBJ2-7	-	CASSEWAYEQYF	TGCGCCAGCAGTGAATGGGCTTACGAGCAGTACTTC
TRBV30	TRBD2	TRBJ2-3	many	CAWSVGLEGDTQYF	TGTGCCTGGAGTGTCGGACTAGAAGGAGATACGCAGTATTTT
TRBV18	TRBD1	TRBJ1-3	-	CASSLEWDRTLSGNTIYF	TGTGCCAGCTCACTCGAGTGGGACAGGACTCTTTCTGGAAACACCATATATTTT
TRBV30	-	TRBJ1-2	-	CAWSVQGGQAYGYTF	TGTGCCTGGAGTGTACAAGGGGGTCAGGCCTATGGCTACACCTTC
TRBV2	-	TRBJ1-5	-	CASSEGGQLNQPQHF	TGTGCCAGCAGTGAAGGGGGGCAGCTCAATCAGCCCCAGCATTTT
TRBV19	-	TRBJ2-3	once	CASSFSAARTGTDTQYF	TGTGCCAGTAGTTTTTCAGCGGCCAGGACTGGCACAGATACGCAGTATTTT
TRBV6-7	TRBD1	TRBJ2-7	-	CARGDRDEQYF	TGTGCCAGGGGGGACAGGGATGAGCAGTACTTC
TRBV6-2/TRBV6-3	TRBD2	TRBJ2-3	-	CASSYYGGNTDTQYF	TGTGCCAGCAGTTACTACGGGGGGAACACAGATACGCAGTATTTT
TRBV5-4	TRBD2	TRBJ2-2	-	CASSPGLAGAFTGELFF	TGTGCCAGCAGCCCGGGACTAGCGGGGGCCTTCACCGGGGAGCTGTTTTTT
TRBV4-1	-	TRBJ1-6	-	CASSQETAYNSPLHF	TGCGCCAGCAGCCAAGAGACAGCCTATAATTCACCCCTCCACTTT
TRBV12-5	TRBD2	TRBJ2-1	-	CASGLVVGGGAAWFYNEQFF	TGTGCTAGTGGTTTGGTCGTAGGCGGGGGGGCCGCGTGGTTCTACAATGAGCAGTTCTTC
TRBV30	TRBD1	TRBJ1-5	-	CAWSQGQGNQPQHF	TGTGCCTGGAGCCAGGGACAGGGCAATCAGCCCCAGCATTTT
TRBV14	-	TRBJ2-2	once	CASSQLGARDTGELFF	TGTGCCAGCAGCCAATTGGGGGCGAGAGACACCGGGGAGCTGTTTTTT
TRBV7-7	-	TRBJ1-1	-	CASSPSAGTEAFF	TGTGCCAGCAGCCCCAGTGCGGGCACTGAAGCTTTCTTT
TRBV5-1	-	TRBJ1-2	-	CASKSLTGYANYGYTF	TGCGCCAGCAAATCTTTGACGGGGTACGCTAACTATGGCTACACCTTC
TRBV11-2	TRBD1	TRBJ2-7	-	CASSYHTGQGFYEQYF	TGTGCCAGCAGCTACCACACGGGACAGGGGTTCTACGAGCAGTACTTC
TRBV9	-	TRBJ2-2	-	CASSVGGLAINTGELFF	TGTGCCAGCAGCGTAGGGGGTCTAGCGATAAACACCGGGGAGCTGTTTTTT
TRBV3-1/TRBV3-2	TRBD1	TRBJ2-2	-	CASGIGTGGPGELFF	TGTGCCAGCGGCATAGGGACAGGGGGGCCCGGGGAGCTGTTTTTT
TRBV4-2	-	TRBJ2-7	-	CASSHGTGEYEQYF	TGTGCCAGCAGCCATGGGACTGGCGAGTACGAGCAGTACTTC
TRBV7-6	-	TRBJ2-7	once	CASSPLQEGAQGEQYF	TGTGCCAGCAGCCCCCTCCAGGAGGGGGCGCAGGGCGAGCAGTACTTC
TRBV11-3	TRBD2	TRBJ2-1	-	CASSLSGGLPYNEQFF	TGTGCCAGCAGCTTGAGCGGGGGCCTTCCCTACAATGAGCAGTTCTTC
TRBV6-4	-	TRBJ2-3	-	CASSVSGMGTDTQYF	TGTGCCAGCAGTGTTTCAGGGATGGGCACAGATACGCAGTATTTT
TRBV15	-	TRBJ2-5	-	CATSRVGYGETQYF	TGTGCCACCAGCAGAGTTGGGTACGGGGAGACCCAGTACTTC
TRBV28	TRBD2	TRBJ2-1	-	CASSVAGVNNNEQFF	TGTGCCAGCAGTGTGGCGGGGGTGAACAACAATGAGCAGTTCTTC
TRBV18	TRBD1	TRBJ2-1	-	CASSPGTGIDEQFF	TGTGCCAGCTCACCCGGGACAGGAATTGATGAGCAGTTCTTC
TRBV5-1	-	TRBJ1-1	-	CASSRSSIAEAFF	TGCGCCAGCAGCCGGTCAAGTATCGCTGAAGCTTTCTTT
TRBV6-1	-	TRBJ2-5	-	CASSDEGGVETQYF	TGTGCCAGCAGTGACGAAGGGGGTGTGGAGACCCAGTACTTC
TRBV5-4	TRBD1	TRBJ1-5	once	CASSTDGQGGNQPQHF	TGTGCCAGCAGCACAGATGGACAGGGGGGAAATCAGCCCCAGCATTTT
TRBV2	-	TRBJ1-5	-	CASSDAGKIQPQHF	TGTGCCAGCAGTGACGCCGGGAAGATCCAGCCCCAGCATTTT
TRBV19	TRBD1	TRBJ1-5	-	CASSLPDRAYSNQPQHF	TGTGCCAGTAGTTTGCCCGACAGGGCCTATAGCAATCAGCCCCAGCATTTT
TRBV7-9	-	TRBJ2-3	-	CASSLQVAVRVTDTQYF	TGTGCCAGCAGCTTACAGGTTGCGGTGCGGGTCACAGATACGCAGTATTTT
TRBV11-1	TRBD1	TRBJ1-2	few	CASSPDRVSGYTF	TGTGCCAGCAGCCCGGACAGGGTCTCTGGCTACACCTTC
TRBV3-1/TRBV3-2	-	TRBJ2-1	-	CASSSAGSSYNEQFF	TGTGCCAGCAGCTCGGCGGGGAGCTCCTACAATGAGCAGTTCTTC
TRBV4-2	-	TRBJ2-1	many	CASSHINEQFF	TGTGCCAGCAGCCATATAAATGAGCAGTTCTTC
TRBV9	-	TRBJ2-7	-	CASSAGYEQYF	TGTGCCAGCAGCGCAGGGTACGAGCAGTACTTC